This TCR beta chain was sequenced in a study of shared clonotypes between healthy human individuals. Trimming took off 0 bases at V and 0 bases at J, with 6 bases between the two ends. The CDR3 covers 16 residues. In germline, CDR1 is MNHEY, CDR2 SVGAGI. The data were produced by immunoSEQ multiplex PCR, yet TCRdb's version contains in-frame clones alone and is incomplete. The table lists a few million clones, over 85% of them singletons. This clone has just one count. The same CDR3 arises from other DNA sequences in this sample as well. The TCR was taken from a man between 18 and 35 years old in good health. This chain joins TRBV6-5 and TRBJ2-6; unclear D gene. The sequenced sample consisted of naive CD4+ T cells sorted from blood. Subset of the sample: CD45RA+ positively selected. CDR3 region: CASSYSTASGANVLTF. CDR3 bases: TGTGCCAGCAGTTACTCAACGGCCTCTGGGGCCAACGTCCTGACTTTC.